What follows is one T cell receptor beta chain and its context. Its antigen is as yet unknown. The record originates from a study of shared clonotypes between healthy human individuals. Study-level information: Those who served as donors were a couple of women and a few men between the ages of 18 and 49. Each donor's CD4 naive and CD4 memory cells filled three plates apiece, CD8 naive two, and CD8 memory one.

Germline values: CDR1 SGHNT, CDR2 YYREEE (reference sequence). V shed 4 bases and J 3 bases; nucleotides not matched to a gene: 11. The CDR3 covers 17 residues. Only CD45RO-negative cells positively selected for CCR7 counted as naive CD8 cells, so terminally differentiated effector memory CD45RA+ cells were excluded. Study results and limitations: Non-shared clonotypes had lower generation probabilities than clonotypes shared by all four sorted-subset donors.

Replicate PCRs for sorted subsets used approximately 190 ng DNA; this equaled about 30,000 T cell genomes. Sequencing used immunoSEQ multiplex PCR; TCRdb keeps in-frame clones, though not all of them. The sample includes 2 million to 2.5 million clones, about 94% of them seen just once. Sequencing was performed on naive CD8+ T cells sorted from blood. J is TRBJ2-5 and V is TRBV5-4; the match to TRBD2 covers 11 bases. The origin of this receptor is a man aged 18 to 29 in good health. In nucleotides, the CDR3 is TGTGCCAGCAGCCCCGCCCGCGTGGGACTAGCGGAAGAGACCCAGTACTTC. Translating it yields CASSPARVGLAEETQYF.